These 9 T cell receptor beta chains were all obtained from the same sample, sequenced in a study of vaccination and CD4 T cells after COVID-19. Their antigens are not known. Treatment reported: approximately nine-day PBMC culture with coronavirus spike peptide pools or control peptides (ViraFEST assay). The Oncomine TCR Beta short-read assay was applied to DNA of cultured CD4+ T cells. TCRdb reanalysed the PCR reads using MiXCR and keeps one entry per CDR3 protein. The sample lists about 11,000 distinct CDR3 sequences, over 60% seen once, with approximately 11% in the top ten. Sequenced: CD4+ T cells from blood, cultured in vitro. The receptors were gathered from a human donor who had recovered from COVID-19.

The CDR3 DNA reads as TGTGCCAGCAGTCGTACAGGGGGCGCTTACGAGCAGTACTTC. It codes for CASSRTGGAYEQYF. V gene TRBV27 combines with J gene TRBJ2-7; 9 bases match TRBD1. J gave up 4 bases and V 5 bases, and 6 bases lay outside the gene matches. Germline CDR1 is MNHEY and CDR2 is SMNVEV (reference sequence). This CDR3 is built from 14 residues.

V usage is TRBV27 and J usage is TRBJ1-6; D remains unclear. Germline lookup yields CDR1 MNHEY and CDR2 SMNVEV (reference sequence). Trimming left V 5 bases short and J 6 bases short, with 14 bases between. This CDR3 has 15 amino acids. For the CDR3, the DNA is TGTGCCAGCAGTCTAGTCCTCCCCAGTAATTCACCCCTCCACTTT. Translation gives CASSLVLPSNSPLHF.

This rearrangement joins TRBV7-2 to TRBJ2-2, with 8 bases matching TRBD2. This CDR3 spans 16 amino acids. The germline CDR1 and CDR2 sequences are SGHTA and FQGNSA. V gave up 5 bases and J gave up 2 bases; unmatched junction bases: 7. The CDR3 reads CASSAPLAANTGELFF. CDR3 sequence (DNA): TGTGCCAGCAGCGCACCACTAGCGGCCAACACCGGGGAGCTGTTTTTT.

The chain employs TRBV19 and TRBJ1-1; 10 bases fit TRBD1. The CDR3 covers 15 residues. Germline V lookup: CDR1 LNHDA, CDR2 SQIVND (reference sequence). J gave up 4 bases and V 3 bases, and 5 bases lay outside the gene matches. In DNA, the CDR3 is TGTGCCAGTAGTATGAGGGGGACAGGGGTCACTGAAGCTTTCTTT. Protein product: CASSMRGTGVTEAFF. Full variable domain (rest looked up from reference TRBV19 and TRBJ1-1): DGGITQSPKYLFRKEGQNVTLSCEQNLNHDAMYWYRQDPGQGLRLIYYSQIVNDFQKGDIAEGYSVSREKKESFPLTVTSAQKNPTAFYLCASSMRGTGVTEAFFGQGTRLTVV.

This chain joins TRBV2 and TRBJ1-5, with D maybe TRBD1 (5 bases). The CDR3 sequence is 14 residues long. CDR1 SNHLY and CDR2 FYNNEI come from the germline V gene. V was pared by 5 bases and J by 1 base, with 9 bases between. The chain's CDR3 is CASSQDTSNQPQHF. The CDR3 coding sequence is TGTGCCAGCAGTCAGGACACCAGCAATCAGCCCCAGCATTTT.

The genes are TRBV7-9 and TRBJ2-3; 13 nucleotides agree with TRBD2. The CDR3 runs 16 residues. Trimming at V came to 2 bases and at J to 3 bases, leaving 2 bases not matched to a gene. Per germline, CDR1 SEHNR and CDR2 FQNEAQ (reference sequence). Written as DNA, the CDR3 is TGTGCCAGCAGCTTAAGGACTAGCGGGAGAACAGATACGCAGTATTTT. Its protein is CASSLRTSGRTDTQYF.

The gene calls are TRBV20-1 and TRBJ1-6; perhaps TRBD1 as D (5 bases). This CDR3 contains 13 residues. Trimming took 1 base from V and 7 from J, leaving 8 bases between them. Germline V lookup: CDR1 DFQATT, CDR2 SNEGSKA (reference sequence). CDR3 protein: CSARVGGNSPLHF. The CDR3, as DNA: TGCAGTGCTAGAGTGGGGGGAAATTCACCCCTCCACTTT.

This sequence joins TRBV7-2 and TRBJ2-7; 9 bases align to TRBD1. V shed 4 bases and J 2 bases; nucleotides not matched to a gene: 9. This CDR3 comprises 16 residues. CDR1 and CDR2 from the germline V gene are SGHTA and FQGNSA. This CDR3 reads CASSSYGQGFAYEQYF. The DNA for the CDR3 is TGTGCCAGCAGCTCCTACGGACAGGGGTTCGCCTACGAGCAGTACTTC. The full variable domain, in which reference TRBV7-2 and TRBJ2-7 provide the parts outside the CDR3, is GAGVSQSPSNKVTEKGKDVELRCDPISGHTALYWYRQSLGQGLEFLIYFQGNSAPDKSGLPSDRFSAERTGGSVSTLTIQRTQQEDSAVYLCASSSYGQGFAYEQYFGPGTRLTVT.

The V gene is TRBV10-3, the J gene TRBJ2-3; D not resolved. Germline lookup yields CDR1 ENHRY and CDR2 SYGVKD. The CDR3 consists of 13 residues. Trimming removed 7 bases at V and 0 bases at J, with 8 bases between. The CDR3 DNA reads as TGTGCCATCAACTCCGAGAGCACAGATACGCAGTATTTT. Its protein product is CAINSESTDTQYF.